This T cell receptor beta chain was obtained from a study of T cells in Graves' hyperthyroidism and ophthalmopathy. Study-level results: Blood also contained most expanded thyroid clonotypes above 0.001. The model made its ophthalmopathy prediction, and onset followed a median approximately six months later.

Germline assignment: CDR1 LNHDA and CDR2 SQIVND (reference sequence). V was trimmed by 3 bases and J by 6 bases, leaving 8 bases between them. The CDR3 contains 12 residues. This clonotype has just one count. What it binds is unknown. The study left out patients who had uncontrolled infection, other autoimmune disease, pregnancy or lactation. Used for diagnoses were clinical symptoms, serum thyroxine and TRAb, thyroid ultrasound and orbital computed tomography. Using RNA transcripts as the source, TCR beta CDR3 regions were amplified. HTBI primers drove first-round RT-PCR of the TCR CDR3. TCRdb called the multiplex PCR reads again in MiXCR, with one record for every CDR3 protein. The sample carries some 440,000 distinct CDR3 sequences, roughly 14% recorded once.

This chain links TRBV19 with TRBJ1-1, with unresolved D. Sequencing used blood. The sequence came from a woman aged 18-29 years with Graves' hyperthyroidism. CDR3 protein: CASSIDVSEAFF. The CDR3 DNA reads TGTGCCAGTAGTATTGACGTTTCTGAAGCTTTCTTT.